Listed here are 32 T cell receptor beta chains from one sample, sequenced in a study of cytomegalovirus exposure and HLA in healthy donors. The PCR made use of 60 Vbeta and 13 Jbeta primers. Data came from immunoSEQ multiplex PCR; TCRdb stores just in-frame clones and leaves some out. Here the sample table reports 200,000 to 250,000 clones. The specimen sequenced was PBMCs. The source of these receptors is a girl aged 2-10 years in good health and CMV-seropositive.

This chain links TRBV2 with TRBJ1-2; possible D gene TRBD1, 6 bases. This CDR3 is built from 15 residues. The V and J ends lost 4 bases and 7 bases respectively, with 19 bases between them. Germline V gene lookup returns CDR1 SNHLY and CDR2 FYNNEI. CDR3: CASSGTGSRGSGYTF. The CDR3 bases are TGTGCCAGCAGTGGAACAGGGTCTCGAGGGTCTGGCTACACCTTC. The full variable domain, in which reference TRBV2 and TRBJ1-2 provide the parts outside the CDR3, is EPEVTQTPSHQVTQMGQEVILRCVPISNHLYFYWYRQILGQKVEFLVSFYNNEISEKSEIFDDQFSVERPDGSNFTLKIRSTKLEDSAMYFCASSGTGSRGSGYTFGSGTRLTVV.

This chain uses TRBV6-5 with TRBJ2-1, with 13 positions matching TRBD2. Germline CDR1 MNHEY, CDR2 SVGAGI. The V segment lost 4 bases and the J segment 9 bases; nucleotides outside the gene matches: 6. The CDR3 is 15 residues long. The CDR3 here is CASSFTSGRAGEQFF. The DNA of the CDR3 is TGTGCCAGCAGTTTTACTAGCGGGAGGGCTGGTGAGCAGTTCTTC.

V and J are TRBV28 and TRBJ1-1; D remains ambiguous. Trimming shortened V by 4 bases and J by 0 bases, and 18 bases separated the two germline ends. Germline lookup yields CDR1 MDHEN and CDR2 SYDVKM. The CDR3 loop spans 17 amino acids. DNA of the CDR3: TGTGCCAGCAGTTCTTTATCAGAGGGTCGCTTGAACACTGAAGCTTTCTTT. This translates into CASSSLSEGRLNTEAFF.

V and J are TRBV5-1 and TRBJ2-3, with 7 nucleotides matching TRBD1. In germline, CDR1 is SGHRS, CDR2 YFSETQ. The CDR3 covers 13 residues. Trimming at V came to 3 bases and at J to 5 bases, leaving 3 bases not matched to a gene. CDR3 coding DNA: TGCGCCAGCAGCTCGACAGGGTTAGATACGCAGTATTTT. It encodes CASSSTGLDTQYF.

The chain joins TRBV7-9 to TRBJ2-5, with 14 bases fitting TRBD2. V trimming: 1 base; J trimming: 3 bases; junction bases outside the gene matches: 4. CDR3 size: 17 residues. Germline loops: CDR1 SEHNR, CDR2 FQNEAQ (reference sequence). CDR3 DNA sequence: TGTGCCAGCAGCTTAGGGGGACTAGCGGGAGTAAAAGAGACCCAGTACTTC. Its translation is CASSLGGLAGVKETQYF.

The genes are TRBV28 and TRBJ1-1; D is perhaps TRBD1 (6 bases). The germline V and J ends were trimmed by 6 bases and 14 bases, with 19 bases remaining between them. This CDR3 has 12 residues. The V gene's germline CDR1 is MDHEN and CDR2 SYDVKM. DNA of the CDR3: TGTGCCAGCAGAACGACAGGCTATGAGCCCTTCTTT. This codes for CASRTTGYEPFF.

The genes are TRBV1 and TRBJ2-7; TRBD2 was called by the table and not checked on the DNA. TRBV1 is given as a pseudogene. The CDR3 consists of 17 residues. For the CDR3, the DNA is TGCACCAGCAGCCACGTTTCGGGACTAGCGGGGTACTACGAGCAGTACTTC. Protein sequence: CTSSHVSGLAGYYEQYF.

J is TRBJ1-3 and V is TRBV2; D is possibly TRBD1 (5 bases). The ends were cut back, 7 bases at V and 4 bases at J, with 14 bases in the middle. The CDR3 consists of 14 residues. CDR1 is SNHLY, CDR2 FYNNEI, per germline. The DNA for the CDR3 is TGTGCCAGCACCGAGGGAGGGGTAGGAAACACCATATATTTT. It encodes CASTEGGVGNTIYF.

V gene TRBV2 combines with J gene TRBJ2-3; 13 bases agree with TRBD2. This CDR3 spans 15 amino acids. V trimming: 6 bases; J trimming: 8 bases; junction bases outside the gene matches: 8. Germline V gene lookup returns CDR1 SNHLY and CDR2 FYNNEI. The DNA for the CDR3 is TGTGCCAGCAGGAGACTAGCGGGAGGTGCGGGTACGCAGTATTTT. It yields the protein CASRRLAGGAGTQYF. Full variable domain (missing parts from reference TRBV2 and TRBJ2-3): EPEVTQTPSHQVTQMGQEVILRCVPISNHLYFYWYRQILGQKVEFLVSFYNNEISEKSEIFDDQFSVERPDGSNFTLKIRSTKLEDSAMYFCASRRLAGGAGTQYFGPGTRLTVL.

For the CDR3, the DNA is TGTGCCAGCAGTTTCCGGGACTACGAAAACATTCAGTACTTC. Translated: CASSFRDYENIQYF. J is TRBJ2-4 and V is TRBV28; 7 bases align to TRBD2. The junction had 4 bases not matched to a gene; V was cut back by 3 bases and J by 5 bases. This CDR3 is 14 amino acids long. Germline V gene sequence: CDR1 MDHEN, CDR2 SYDVKM.

The chain employs TRBV28 and TRBJ1-2; D might be TRBD1 (6 bases). Between the trimmed V and J ends, which lost 3 bases and 3 bases, there was a span of 14 bases. Germline V gives CDR1 MDHEN, CDR2 SYDVKM. The CDR3 spans 15 residues. The CDR3 DNA is TGTGCCAGCAGTTTCCCGCAGGGGAGACACTATGGCTACACCTTC. This gives the protein CASSFPQGRHYGYTF.

The chain carries TRBV9 and TRBJ1-1; tentatively, D is TRBD1 (5 bases). Germline loops: CDR1 SGDLS, CDR2 YYNGEE. This CDR3 has 13 residues. Deletions cut 5 bases from V and 4 bases from J, with 12 bases between. CDR3 DNA sequence: TGTGCCAGCAGTGAGACCGGGGGCACTGAAGCTTTCTTT. It yields the protein CASSETGGTEAFF.

The chain couples TRBV6-1 to TRBJ2-7, with a weak D call TRBD1 (6 bases). Per the germline V gene, CDR1 is MNHNS and CDR2 is SASEGT. Trimming stripped 8 bases from V and 1 base from J, with 18 bases between. This CDR3 region has 15 residues. The CDR3 here is CASAGETGLSYEQYF. In nucleotides, the CDR3 is TGTGCCAGCGCAGGTGAGACAGGTCTATCCTACGAGCAGTACTTC.

The chain combines TRBV2 with TRBJ2-5, with TRBD2 identical over 8 bases. Germline lookup yields CDR1 SNHLY and CDR2 FYNNEI. This CDR3 contains 17 residues. With V trimmed by 5 bases and J by 1 base, 12 bases remained unmatched. CDR3 DNA sequence: TGTGCCAGCAGTCCTACGAGCGGGAGACCCACCCAAGAGACCCAGTACTTC. Translation gives CASSPTSGRPTQETQYF.

The chain carries TRBV5-1 and TRBJ2-1; 11 nucleotides align to TRBD2. Germline values: CDR1 SGHRS, CDR2 YFSETQ. CDR3 size: 19 residues. V shed 0 bases, J shed 0 bases, and the junction held 8 bases outside the gene matches. The CDR3 region is CASSLGLGTSGTSYNEQFF. CDR3 coding DNA: TGCGCCAGCAGCTTGGGTTTAGGGACTAGCGGAACCTCCTACAATGAGCAGTTCTTC.

V and J are TRBV7-9 and TRBJ2-7; possible D gene TRBD1, 5 bases. Between the trimmed V and J ends, which lost 1 base and 3 bases, there was a span of 13 bases. The CDR3 runs 15 residues. The germline gives CDR1 SEHNR, CDR2 FQNEAQ (reference sequence). In DNA, the CDR3 is TGTGCCAGCAGCTTAGGACAGAACAGAGACTACGAGCAGTACTTC. This sequence encodes CASSLGQNRDYEQYF.

The CDR3 nucleotides are TGTGCCATCAAGGGGCCGCTTTCTACCTATGGCTACACCTTC. Its translation: CAIKGPLSTYGYTF. The V call is TRBV10-3, the J call TRBJ1-2; perhaps TRBD1 as D (5 bases). The V gene lost 7 bases and the J gene lost 4 bases, with 16 bases spanning the gap. The CDR3 contains 14 residues. The germline gives CDR1 ENHRY, CDR2 SYGVKD.

V usage is TRBV11-2 and J usage is TRBJ2-1; the match to TRBD2 covers 11 bases. This CDR3 spans 18 amino acids. CDR1 SGHAT and CDR2 FQNNGV come from the germline V gene. The ends lost 2 bases at V and 4 bases at J; junction bases unmatched: 10. The DNA of the CDR3 is TGTGCCAGCAGCTTACGATGGCCCGGGACTAGCGGTTACAATGAGCAGTTCTTC. It codes for CASSLRWPGTSGYNEQFF.

The rearrangement links TRBV13 to TRBJ2-7; no clear D gene. Germline values: CDR1 PRHDT, CDR2 FYEKMQ (reference sequence). Trimming shortened V by 2 bases and J by 1 base, and 6 bases separated the two germline ends. The CDR3 totals 13 residues. CDR3 DNA sequence: TGTGCCAGCAGCTTATCCGGGTCCTACGAGCAGTACTTC. It codes for CASSLSGSYEQYF.

The chain recombines TRBV7-9 with TRBJ2-3, with D perhaps matching TRBD2 (6 bases). The CDR3 consists of 16 residues. The V end was cut by 3 bases, the J end by 0 bases, with 13 bases between. Germline-derived CDR1 and CDR2 are SEHNR and FQNEAQ (reference sequence). This CDR3 reads CASSFGSGTSTDTQYF. CDR3 sequence (DNA): TGTGCCAGCAGCTTCGGGAGCGGTACTAGCACAGATACGCAGTATTTT.

This chain uses TRBV11-2 with TRBJ2-4; 7 nucleotides align to TRBD2. After removal of 5 bases from V and 3 bases from J, the junction contained 13 bases not matched to a gene. CDR1 and CDR2 from the germline V gene are SGHAT and FQNNGV. The CDR3 loop spans 17 amino acids. This chain's CDR3 is CASSARGRAYDKNIQYF. In DNA form, the CDR3 reads TGTGCCAGCAGCGCCCGCGGGAGAGCGTATGACAAAAACATTCAGTACTTC.

The chain recombines TRBV2 with TRBJ2-3; 9 bases are a match to TRBD1. Germline-derived CDR1 and CDR2 are SNHLY and FYNNEI. The CDR3 spans 20 residues. The V and J ends lost 8 bases and 4 bases, in that order; junction bases with no gene match: 25. The CDR3 region is CASHPGRGLSRDRVADTQYF. Written as DNA, the CDR3 is TGTGCCAGCCATCCAGGCCGGGGTCTATCCCGGGACAGGGTAGCAGATACGCAGTATTTT. The full variable domain, rest sourced from reference TRBV2 and TRBJ2-3, is EPEVTQTPSHQVTQMGQEVILRCVPISNHLYFYWYRQILGQKVEFLVSFYNNEISEKSEIFDDQFSVERPDGSNFTLKIRSTKLEDSAMYFCASHPGRGLSRDRVADTQYFGPGTRLTVL.

The chain employs TRBV20-1 and TRBJ1-5; the D gene is possibly TRBD1 (5 bases). This CDR3 has 11 residues. Germline V gene sequence: CDR1 DFQATT, CDR2 SNEGSKA (reference sequence). CDR3 region: CSGGGWGPQHF. The CDR3 nucleotides read TGCAGCGGCGGGGGATGGGGGCCCCAGCATTTT.

The V and J genes are TRBV19 and TRBJ1-1; D might be TRBD1 (6 bases). CDR1 and CDR2 from the germline V gene are LNHDA and SQIVND (reference sequence). The V gene lost 6 bases and the J gene lost 4 bases, with 15 bases spanning the gap. CDR3 size: 14 residues. This CDR3 reads CASRNTGRGTEAFF. The DNA for the CDR3 is TGTGCCAGTAGGAATACAGGGCGTGGCACTGAAGCTTTCTTT.

This chain joins TRBV7-9 and TRBJ1-1; no definite D call. The CDR3 has 12 residues. CDR1 and CDR2 from the germline V gene are SEHNR and FQNEAQ (reference sequence). With 2 bases removed from V and 6 bases from J, the gap between germline ends came to 7 bases. The CDR3 protein is CASSLLAAEAFF. The CDR3 region has the DNA TGTGCCAGCAGCTTATTGGCAGCTGAAGCTTTCTTT. Together with reference TRBV7-9 and TRBJ1-1, the CDR3 gives the full variable domain: DTGVSQNPRHKITKRGQNVTFRCDPISEHNRLYWYRQTLGQGPEFLTYFQNEAQLEKSRLLSDRFSAERPKGSFSTLEIQRTEQGDSAMYLCASSLLAAEAFFGQGTRLTVV.

The gene calls are TRBV5-4 and TRBJ2-1; D not certain. Germline V gives CDR1 SGHNT, CDR2 YYREEE (reference sequence). V was trimmed by 4 bases and J by 2 bases, leaving 10 bases between them. This CDR3 is built from 14 residues. For the CDR3, the DNA is TGTGCCAGCAGCCAAATAGGAGCCTACAATGAGCAGTTCTTC. It codes for CASSQIGAYNEQFF. The full variable domain, completed using reference TRBV5-4 and TRBJ2-1, is ETGVTQSPTHLIKTRGQQVTLRCSSQSGHNTVSWYQQALGQGPQFIFQYYREEENGRGNFPPRFSGLQFPNYSSELNVNALELDDSALYLCASSQIGAYNEQFFGPGTRLTVL.

This sequence joins TRBV2 and TRBJ2-1, with TRBD2 matching over 10 bases. With V trimmed by 4 bases and J by 4 bases, 7 bases remained unmatched. The CDR3 length is 16 residues. Germline values: CDR1 SNHLY, CDR2 FYNNEI. CDR3 residues: CASSARSSGSYNEQFF. The CDR3 DNA is TGTGCCAGCAGTGCCCGATCTAGCGGGAGTTACAATGAGCAGTTCTTC.

V usage is TRBV5-4 and J usage is TRBJ1-4, with 10 positions matching TRBD1. This CDR3 comprises 15 residues. From germline, CDR1 is SGHNT and CDR2 YYREEE (reference sequence). V gave up 3 bases and J gave up 6 bases; unmatched junction bases: 5. The CDR3 DNA follows: TGTGCCAGCAGCTCGACAGGGGGCGCTGATGAAAAACTGTTTTTT. Its protein is CASSSTGGADEKLFF.

This chain links TRBV7-2 with TRBJ2-3; 8 bases match TRBD2. The CDR3 consists of 17 residues. The junction had 12 bases not matched to a gene; V was cut back by 4 bases and J by 3 bases. In germline, CDR1 is SGHTA, CDR2 FQGNSA. The CDR3 DNA follows: TGTGCCAGCAGCTCCGCCTGGAGCGGGAGTGTAACAGATACGCAGTATTTT. It yields the protein CASSSAWSGSVTDTQYF.

The genes are TRBV7-8 and TRBJ2-7; D remains ambiguous. CDR3 size: 13 residues. Trimming shortened V by 1 base and J by 3 bases, and 7 bases separated the two germline ends. Germline CDR1 SGHVS, CDR2 FQNEAQ. The CDR3 DNA is TGTGCCAGCAGCTTAGGAGGATTCTACGAGCAGTACTTC. Protein sequence: CASSLGGFYEQYF.

The V gene is TRBV19, the J gene TRBJ2-3, with D tentatively TRBD2 (5 bases). The CDR3 sequence is 14 residues long. Trimming left V 6 bases short and J 11 bases short, with 21 bases between. Germline V gene lookup returns CDR1 LNHDA and CDR2 SQIVND (reference sequence). For the CDR3, the DNA is TGTGCCAGTAGCCCCCGACGGGAAGGATATGGGCAGTATTTT. This encodes CASSPRREGYGQYF.

The V call is TRBV5-1, the J call TRBJ2-5; unclear D gene. TRBJ2-7 matches the DNA end more closely, so the J call is doubtful. Per germline, CDR1 SGHRS and CDR2 YFSETQ. This CDR3 is 16 amino acids long. CDR3 nucleotide sequence: TGCGCCAGCAGCACGGGCCCCGTGGGGTCTAGCTACGAGCAGTACTTC. Translated: CASSTGPVGSSYEQYF.